This T cell receptor beta chain was recorded in a study of T cell clones after liver transplantation. Germline V gene lookup returns CDR1 MNHEY and CDR2 SVGAGI. The CDR3 sequence is 12 residues long. V shed 0 bases and J shed 8 bases, with 7 bases lying between them. Sequencing was performed with immunoSEQ multiplex PCR; in TCRdb, only in-frame clones are kept and a portion is missing. The data contain 45,000 to 55,000 clones, 84% of them seen just once; the ten biggest clones take up around 8.7%. This sequence joins TRBV6-5 and TRBJ1-2; D is unresolved. This specimen was CD4+ T cells from blood, taken before liver transplant. This TCR came from a human donor who received a liver transplant. In DNA, the CDR3 is TGTGCCAGCAGTTACTCGACCGGAGGCTACACCTTC. It translates to CASSYSTGGYTF.